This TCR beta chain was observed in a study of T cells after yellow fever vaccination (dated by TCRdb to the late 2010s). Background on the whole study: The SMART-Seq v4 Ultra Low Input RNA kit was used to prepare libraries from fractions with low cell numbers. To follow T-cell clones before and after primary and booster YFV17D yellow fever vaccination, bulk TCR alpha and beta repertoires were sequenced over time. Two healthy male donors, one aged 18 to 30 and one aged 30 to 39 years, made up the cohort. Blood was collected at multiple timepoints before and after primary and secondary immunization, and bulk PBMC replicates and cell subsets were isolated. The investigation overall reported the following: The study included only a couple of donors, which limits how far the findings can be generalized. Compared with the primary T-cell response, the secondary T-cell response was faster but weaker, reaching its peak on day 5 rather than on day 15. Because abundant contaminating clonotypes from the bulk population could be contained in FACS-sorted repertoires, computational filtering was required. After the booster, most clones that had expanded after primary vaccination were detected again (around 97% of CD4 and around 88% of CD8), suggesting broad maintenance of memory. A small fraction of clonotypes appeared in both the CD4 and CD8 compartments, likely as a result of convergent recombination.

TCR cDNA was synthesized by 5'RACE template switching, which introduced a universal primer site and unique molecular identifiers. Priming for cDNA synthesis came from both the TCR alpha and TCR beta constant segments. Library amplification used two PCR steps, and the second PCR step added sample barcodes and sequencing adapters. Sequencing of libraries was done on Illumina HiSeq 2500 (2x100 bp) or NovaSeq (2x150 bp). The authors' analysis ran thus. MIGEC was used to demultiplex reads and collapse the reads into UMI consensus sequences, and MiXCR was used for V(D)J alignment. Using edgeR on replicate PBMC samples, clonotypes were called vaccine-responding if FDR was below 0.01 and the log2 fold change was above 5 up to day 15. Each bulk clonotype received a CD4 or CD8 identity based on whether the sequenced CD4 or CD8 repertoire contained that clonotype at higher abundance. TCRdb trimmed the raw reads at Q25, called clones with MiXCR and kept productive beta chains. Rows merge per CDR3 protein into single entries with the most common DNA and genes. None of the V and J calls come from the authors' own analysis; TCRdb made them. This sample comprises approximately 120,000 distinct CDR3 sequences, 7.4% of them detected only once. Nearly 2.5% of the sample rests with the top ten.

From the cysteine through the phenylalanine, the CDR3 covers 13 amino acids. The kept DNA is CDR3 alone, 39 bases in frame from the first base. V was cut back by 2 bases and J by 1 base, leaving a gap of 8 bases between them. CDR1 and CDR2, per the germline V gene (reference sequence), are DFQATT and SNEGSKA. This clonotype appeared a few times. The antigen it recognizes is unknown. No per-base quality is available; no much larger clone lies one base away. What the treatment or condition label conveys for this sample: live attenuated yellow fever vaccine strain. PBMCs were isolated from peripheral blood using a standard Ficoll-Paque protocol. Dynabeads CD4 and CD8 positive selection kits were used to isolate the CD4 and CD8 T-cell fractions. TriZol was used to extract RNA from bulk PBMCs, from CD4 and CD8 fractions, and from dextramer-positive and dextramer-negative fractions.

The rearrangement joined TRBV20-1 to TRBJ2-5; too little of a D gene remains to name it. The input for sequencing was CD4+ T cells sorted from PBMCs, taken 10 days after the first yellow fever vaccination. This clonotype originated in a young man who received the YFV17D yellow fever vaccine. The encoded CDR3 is CSARSEVQETQYF. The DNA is TGCAGTGCTAGATCGGAAGTCCAAGAGACCCAGTACTTC.